These T cell receptor beta chains were read from a single sample in a study of blood T cell repertoires in COVID-19. Sequencing used immunoSEQ multiplex PCR; TCRdb keeps in-frame clones, though not all of them. The sample comprises about 120,000 clones, 75% to 90% of which are singletons, and under 3% rests with the top ten. The specimen sequenced was peripheral blood. The receptors here all came from a man aged 30 to 45 with acute or convalescent COVID-19. Each CDR3 is given with its conserved first and last residue. The D gene is left open where the match is weak. Only part of the rows carry a size: once, few, many, or a class if the clone is expanded.

J: TRBJ1-1
V: TRBV14
D: TRBD1
size: .
DNA: TGTGCCAGCAGCCCGCAACCAGGGGGTGAAGCTTTCTTT
CDR3: CASSPQPGGEAFF

J: TRBJ2-1
V: TRBV29-1
D: .
size: .
DNA: TGCAGCGTTGAACTGCAGGGCGGCCCCTACAATGAGCAGTTCTTC
CDR3: CSVELQGGPYNEQFF

J: TRBJ2-1
V: TRBV7-7
D: .
size: .
DNA: TGTGCTAGCAGCTTAGCGGTCTACCGGAGCTCCTACAATGAGCAGTTCTTC
CDR3: CASSLAVYRSSYNEQFF

J: TRBJ2-1
V: TRBV7-3
D: TRBD2
size: .
DNA: TGTGCCAGCAGCTTAACCCCTAGCGGGAGGGATAATGAGCAGTTCTTC
CDR3: CASSLTPSGRDNEQFF

J: TRBJ1-6
V: TRBV4-3
D: .
size: .
DNA: TGCGCCAGCAGCCAAGATCTGGAAAGGGGCAATTCACCCCTCCACTTT
CDR3: CASSQDLERGNSPLHF

J: TRBJ2-2
V: TRBV18
D: TRBD2
size: .
DNA: TGTGCCAGCTCAATCACTAGCGGGGGAACCGGGGAGCTGTTTTTT
CDR3: CASSITSGGTGELFF

J: TRBJ1-2
V: TRBV5-5
D: TRBD1
size: .
DNA: TGTGCCAGCAGCCCAGGGGGGGGACAGGGGAGAGGCTACACCTTC
CDR3: CASSPGGGQGRGYTF

J: TRBJ1-4
V: TRBV5-4
D: .
size: once
DNA: TGTGCCAGCAGGAATCAGGGTCGGGAAAAACTGTTTTTT
CDR3: CASRNQGREKLFF

J: TRBJ2-5
V: TRBV6-4
D: TRBD2
size: few
DNA: TGTGCCAGCTCAAAGTCGGGGGGGGCCGAAGAGACCCAGTACTTC
CDR3: CASSKSGGAEETQYF

J: TRBJ2-3
V: TRBV3-1/TRBV3-2
D: TRBD2
size: few
DNA: TGTGCCAGCAGCCAAGTGTCGAGCGGGGGCCAGGGAGATACGCAGTATTTT
CDR3: CASSQVSSGGQGDTQYF

J: TRBJ1-2
V: TRBV5-6
D: TRBD1
size: .
DNA: TGTGCCAGCAGCAAGGGGGCGATCTATGGCTACACCTTC
CDR3: CASSKGAIYGYTF

J: TRBJ1-5
V: TRBV6-5
D: TRBD1
size: .
DNA: TGTGCCAGCAGTCTGCGGGACAGGAGGAATCAGCCCCAGCATTTT
CDR3: CASSLRDRRNQPQHF

J: TRBJ1-5
V: TRBV27
D: TRBD1
size: .
DNA: TGTGCCAGCAGTTTATCCGACAGGGGTCAGCCCCAGCATTTT
CDR3: CASSLSDRGQPQHF

J: TRBJ1-5
V: TRBV10-2
D: TRBD1
size: .
DNA: TGCGCCAGCAGCGCACAGGGGGCGTACAATCAGCCCCAGCATTTT
CDR3: CASSAQGAYNQPQHF

J: TRBJ2-2
V: TRBV7-3
D: .
size: once
DNA: TGTGCCAGCAGCTTTAACGGGGAGCTGTTTTTT
CDR3: CASSFNGELFF

J: TRBJ2-1
V: TRBV11-3
D: .
size: .
DNA: TGTGCCAGCAGCTCTCGAGCCTACAATGAGCAGTTCTTC
CDR3: CASSSRAYNEQFF